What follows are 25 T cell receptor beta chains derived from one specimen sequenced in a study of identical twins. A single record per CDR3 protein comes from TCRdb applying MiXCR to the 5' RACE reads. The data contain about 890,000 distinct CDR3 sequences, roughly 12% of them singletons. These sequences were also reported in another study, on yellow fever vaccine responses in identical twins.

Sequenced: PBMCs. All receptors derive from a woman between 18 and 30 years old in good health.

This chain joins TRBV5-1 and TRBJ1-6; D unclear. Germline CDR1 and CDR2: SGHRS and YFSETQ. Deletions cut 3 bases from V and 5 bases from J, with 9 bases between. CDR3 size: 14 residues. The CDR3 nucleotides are TGCGCCAGCAGCTGGCGGGAAAATAATTCACCCCTCCACTTT. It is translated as CASSWRENNSPLHF.

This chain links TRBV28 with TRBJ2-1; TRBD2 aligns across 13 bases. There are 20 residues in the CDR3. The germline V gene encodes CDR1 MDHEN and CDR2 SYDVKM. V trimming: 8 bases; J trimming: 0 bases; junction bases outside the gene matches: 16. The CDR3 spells CASGGTSGKPSLSSYNEQFF. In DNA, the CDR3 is TGTGCCAGCGGGGGGACTAGCGGGAAACCCAGTTTGAGCTCCTACAATGAGCAGTTCTTC.

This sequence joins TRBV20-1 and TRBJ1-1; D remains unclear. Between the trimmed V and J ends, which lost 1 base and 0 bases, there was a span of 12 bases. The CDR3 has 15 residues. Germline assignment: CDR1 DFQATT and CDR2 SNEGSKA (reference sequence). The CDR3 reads CSARVLVTMNTEAFF. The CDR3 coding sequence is TGCAGTGCTAGAGTTCTGGTTACGATGAACACTGAAGCTTTCTTT.

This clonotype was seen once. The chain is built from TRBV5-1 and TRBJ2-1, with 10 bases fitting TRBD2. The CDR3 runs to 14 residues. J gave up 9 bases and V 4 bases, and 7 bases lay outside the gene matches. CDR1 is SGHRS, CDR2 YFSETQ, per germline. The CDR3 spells CASSISGGAGEQFF. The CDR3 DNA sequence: TGCGCCAGCAGCATAAGCGGGGGGGCAGGTGAGCAGTTCTTC.

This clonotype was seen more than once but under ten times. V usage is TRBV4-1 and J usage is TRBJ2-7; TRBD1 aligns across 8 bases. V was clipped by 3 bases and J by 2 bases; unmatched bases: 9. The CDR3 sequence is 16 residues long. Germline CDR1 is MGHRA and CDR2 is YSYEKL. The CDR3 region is CASSHPGQGGTYEQYF. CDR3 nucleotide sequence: TGCGCCAGCAGCCATCCCGGACAGGGAGGAACCTACGAGCAGTACTTC.

The CDR3 DNA sequence: TGTGCCATCAGTGAGGCGGTGGAAGCTTTCTTT. It translates to CAISEAVEAFF. The chain carries TRBV10-3 and TRBJ1-1; D call uncertain. Germline CDR1 and CDR2: ENHRY and SYGVKD. This CDR3 is built from 11 residues. Deletions cut 2 bases from V and 8 bases from J, with 6 bases between.

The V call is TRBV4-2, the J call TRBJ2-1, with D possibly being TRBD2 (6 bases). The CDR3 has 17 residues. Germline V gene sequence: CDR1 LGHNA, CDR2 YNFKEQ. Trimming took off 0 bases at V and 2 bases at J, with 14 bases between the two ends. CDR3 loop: CASSQDGSGVPYNEQFF. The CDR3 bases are TGTGCCAGCAGCCAAGATGGGTCGGGAGTTCCCTACAATGAGCAGTTCTTC.

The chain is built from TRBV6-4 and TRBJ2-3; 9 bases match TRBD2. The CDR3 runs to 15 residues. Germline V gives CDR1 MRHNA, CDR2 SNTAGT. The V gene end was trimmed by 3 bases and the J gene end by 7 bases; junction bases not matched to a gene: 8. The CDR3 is CASSEVAGGPYTQYF. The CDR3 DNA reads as TGTGCCAGCAGTGAGGTGGCGGGAGGGCCTTATACGCAGTATTTT.

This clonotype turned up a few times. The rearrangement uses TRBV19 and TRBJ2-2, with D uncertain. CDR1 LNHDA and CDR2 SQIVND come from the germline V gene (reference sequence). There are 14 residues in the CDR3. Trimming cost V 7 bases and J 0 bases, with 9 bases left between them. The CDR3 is CASTEQPNTGELFF. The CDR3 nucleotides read TGTGCCAGTACTGAGCAGCCGAACACCGGGGAGCTGTTTTTT.

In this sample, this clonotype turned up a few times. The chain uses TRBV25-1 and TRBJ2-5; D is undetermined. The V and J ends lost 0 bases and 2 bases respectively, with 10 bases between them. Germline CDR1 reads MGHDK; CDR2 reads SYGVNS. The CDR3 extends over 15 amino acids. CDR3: CASSEYKGQQETQYF. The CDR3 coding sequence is TGTGCCAGCAGTGAATATAAGGGTCAGCAAGAGACCCAGTACTTC.

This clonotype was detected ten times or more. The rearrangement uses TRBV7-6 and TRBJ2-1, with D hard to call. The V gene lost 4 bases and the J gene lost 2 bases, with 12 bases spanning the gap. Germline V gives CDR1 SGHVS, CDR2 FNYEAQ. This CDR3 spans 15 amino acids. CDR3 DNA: TGTGCCAGCAGCTACCCACTCCCTCCCTACAATGAGCAGTTCTTC. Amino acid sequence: CASSYPLPPYNEQFF.

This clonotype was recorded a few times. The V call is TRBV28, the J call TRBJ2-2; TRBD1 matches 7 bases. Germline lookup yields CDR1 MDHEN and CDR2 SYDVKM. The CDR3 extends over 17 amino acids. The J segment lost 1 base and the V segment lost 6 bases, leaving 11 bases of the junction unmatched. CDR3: CASSLEGAQWNTGELFF. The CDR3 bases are TGTGCCAGCAGCCTAGAGGGGGCCCAATGGAACACCGGGGAGCTGTTTTTT.

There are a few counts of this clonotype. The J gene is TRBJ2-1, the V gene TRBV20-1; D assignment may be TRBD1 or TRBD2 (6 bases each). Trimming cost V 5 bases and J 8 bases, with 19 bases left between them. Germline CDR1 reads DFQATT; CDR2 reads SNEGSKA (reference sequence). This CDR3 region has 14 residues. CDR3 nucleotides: TGCAGTGCTGCCAGTCCTCCAAGGGGGGATGAGCAGTTCTTC. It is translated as CSAASPPRGDEQFF.

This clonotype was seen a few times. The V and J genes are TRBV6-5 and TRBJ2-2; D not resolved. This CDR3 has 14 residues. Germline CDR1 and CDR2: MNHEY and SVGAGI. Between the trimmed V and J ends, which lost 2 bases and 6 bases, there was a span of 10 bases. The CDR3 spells CASSYQQESGELFF. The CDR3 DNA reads TGTGCCAGCAGTTACCAGCAGGAGTCCGGGGAGCTGTTTTTT.

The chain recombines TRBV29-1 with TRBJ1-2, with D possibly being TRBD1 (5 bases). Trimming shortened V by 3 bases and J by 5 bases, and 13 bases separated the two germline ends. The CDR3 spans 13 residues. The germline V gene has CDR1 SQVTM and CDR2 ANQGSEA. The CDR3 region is CSVEAPRAYGYTF. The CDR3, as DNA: TGCAGCGTTGAGGCGCCCAGGGCGTATGGCTACACCTTC.

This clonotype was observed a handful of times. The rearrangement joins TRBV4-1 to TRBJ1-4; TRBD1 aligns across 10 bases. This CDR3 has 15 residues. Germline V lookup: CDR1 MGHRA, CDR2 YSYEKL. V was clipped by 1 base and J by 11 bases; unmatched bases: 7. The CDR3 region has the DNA TGCGCCAGCAGCCAAGGGGGACAGGGGCAAATTAAACTGTTTTTT. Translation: CASSQGGQGQIKLFF.

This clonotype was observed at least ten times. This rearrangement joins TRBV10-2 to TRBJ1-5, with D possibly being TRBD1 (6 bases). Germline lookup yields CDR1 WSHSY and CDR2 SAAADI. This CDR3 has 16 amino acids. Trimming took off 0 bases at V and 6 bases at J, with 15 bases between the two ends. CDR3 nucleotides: TGCGCCAGCAGTGAGTCCTGGGGGGGGGCAGGTCAGCCCCAGCATTTT. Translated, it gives CASSESWGGAGQPQHF.

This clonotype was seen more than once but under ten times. CDR3 in amino acids: CASSDQGRYIQYF. The CDR3 DNA reads TGTGCCAGCAGTGATCAGGGGAGATACATTCAGTACTTC. The J gene is TRBJ2-4, the V gene TRBV12-3 or TRBV12-4, with D possibly TRBD1 on 6 matching bases. Trimming left V 5 bases short and J 8 bases short, with 13 bases between. CDR3 size: 13 residues.

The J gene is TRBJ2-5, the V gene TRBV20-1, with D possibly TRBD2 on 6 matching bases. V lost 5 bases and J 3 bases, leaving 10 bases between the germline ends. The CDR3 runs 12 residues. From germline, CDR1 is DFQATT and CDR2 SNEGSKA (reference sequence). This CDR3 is CSALGLKETQYF. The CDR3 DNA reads TGCAGTGCTCTGGGACTCAAAGAGACCCAGTACTTC.

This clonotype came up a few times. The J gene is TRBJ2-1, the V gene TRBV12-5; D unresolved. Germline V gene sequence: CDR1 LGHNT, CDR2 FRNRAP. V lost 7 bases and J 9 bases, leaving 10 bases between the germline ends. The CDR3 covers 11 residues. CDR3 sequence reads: CASAHVFEQFF. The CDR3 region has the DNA TGTGCTAGTGCCCATGTGTTTGAGCAGTTCTTC.

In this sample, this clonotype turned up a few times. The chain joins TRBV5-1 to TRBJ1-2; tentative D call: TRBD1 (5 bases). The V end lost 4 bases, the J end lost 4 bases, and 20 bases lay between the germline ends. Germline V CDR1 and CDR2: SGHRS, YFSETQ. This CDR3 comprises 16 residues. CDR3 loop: CASSPGRFGLAYGYTF. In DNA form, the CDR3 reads TGCGCCAGCAGCCCGGGGCGTTTTGGGTTGGCCTATGGCTACACCTTC.

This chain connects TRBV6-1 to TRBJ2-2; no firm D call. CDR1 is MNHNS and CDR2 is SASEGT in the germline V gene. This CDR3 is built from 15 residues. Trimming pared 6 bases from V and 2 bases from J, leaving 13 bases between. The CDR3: CASRKPAGNTGELFF. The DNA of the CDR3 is TGTGCCAGCAGAAAACCGGCAGGAAACACCGGGGAGCTGTTTTTT.

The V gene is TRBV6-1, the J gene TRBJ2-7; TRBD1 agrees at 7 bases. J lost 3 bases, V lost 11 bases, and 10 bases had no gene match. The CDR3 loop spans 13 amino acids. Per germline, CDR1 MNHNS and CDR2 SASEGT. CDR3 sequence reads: CAGQPGQLYEQYF. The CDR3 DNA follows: TGTGCCGGTCAGCCGGGACAGCTCTACGAGCAGTACTTC.

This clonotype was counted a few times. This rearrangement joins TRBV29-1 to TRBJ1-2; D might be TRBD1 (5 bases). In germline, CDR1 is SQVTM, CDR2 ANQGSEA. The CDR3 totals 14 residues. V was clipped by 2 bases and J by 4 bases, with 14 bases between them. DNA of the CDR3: TGCAGCGTTGAAACCGCAGGGTTGGGCTATGGCTACACCTTC. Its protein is CSVETAGLGYGYTF.

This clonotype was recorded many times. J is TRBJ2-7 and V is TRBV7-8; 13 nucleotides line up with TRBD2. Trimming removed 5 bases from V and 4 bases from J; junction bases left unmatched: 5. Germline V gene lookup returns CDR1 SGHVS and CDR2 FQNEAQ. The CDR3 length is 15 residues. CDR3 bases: TGTGCCAGCAGCCTAAGACTAGCGGGAGGTTACGAGCAGTACTTC. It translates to CASSLRLAGGYEQYF.